This T cell receptor (beta chain) was retrieved from a study of cytomegalovirus exposure and HLA in healthy donors. The germline V and J ends were trimmed by 4 bases and 6 bases, with 7 bases remaining between them. The germline V gene encodes CDR1 SGHRS and CDR2 YFSETQ. The CDR3 is 11 residues long. PCR employed 60 Vbeta and 13 Jbeta primers. Sequencing was performed with immunoSEQ multiplex PCR; in TCRdb, only in-frame clones are kept and a portion is missing. The data contain 35,000 to 45,000 clones, around 70% of them singletons. The rearrangement links TRBV5-1 to TRBJ2-5; D may be TRBD2 (5 bases). Material: PBMCs. The sequence came from a woman in her thirties in good health and CMV-seronegative. The CDR3: CASSGGQTQYF. For the CDR3, the DNA is TGCGCCAGCAGCGGAGGACAGACCCAGTACTTC.